The sequence of this T cell receptor beta chain was determined in a study of PD-1 blockade in classical Hodgkin lymphoma. Whole-study findings and limits: Prior to therapy, complete responders displayed diversity much like that of newly diagnosed patients.

Concerning this clone: Antigen specificity is unknown.

Sequenced by immunoSEQ multiplex PCR; TCRdb stores in-frame clones only, minus some. The data show approximately 44,000 clones, with 60% to 80% seen just once and approximately 2.5% held by the top ten. CDR1 and CDR2 from the germline V gene are MNHEY and SMNVEV (reference sequence). With 7 bases clipped from V and 5 bases from J, the junction kept 8 bases outside the gene matches. The CDR3 spans 15 residues. Time point of the sample: cycle 4 day 1 (C4D1), after less than 7 weeks of nivolumab. Following autologous stem cell transplantation, relapse occurred in every patient, and exposure to brentuximab vedotin varied.

This sequence originates from a human donor with classical Hodgkin lymphoma. The input for sequencing was peripheral blood mononuclear cells (PBMCs), taken before the fourth cycle of nivolumab. The chain employs TRBV27 and TRBJ2-1, with TRBD2 matching over 10 bases. CDR3 in amino acids: CASTPAGGSNNEQFF. The CDR3 nucleotides are TGTGCCAGCACCCCAGCGGGGGGGTCTAACAATGAGCAGTTCTTC.